This TCR beta chain derives from a study of T cell responses to AZD1222 COVID-19 vaccine. TCRdb keeps only in-frame clones here, not all; method: immunoSEQ multiplex PCR. The sample shows fewer than 200,000 clones, about 89% of them seen only once. Study-wide results and caveats: Spike regions recognized by vaccine-associated CD4 TCRs spanned the protein, led by 160-218 and 743-854. Spike-specific TCR breadth and depth went up after people got two AZD1222 doses. The reported proportion of spike-specific TCRs targeting unmutated variant regions was nearly half.

About this clone itself: Its specificity is unknown.

The sample consisted of peripheral blood, taken on day 0 of AZD1222 vaccination. The sequence was obtained from an adult in good health.

CDR3 sequence (DNA): TGTGCCAGTAGTAGATCCTCTGGAAACACCATATATTTT. This sequence encodes CASSRSSGNTIYF. The chain has TRBV19 and TRBJ1-3; D is uncertain. The CDR3 spans 13 residues. Germline V lookup: CDR1 LNHDA, CDR2 SQIVND (reference sequence). V lost 4 bases and J 0 bases, leaving 4 bases between the germline ends.